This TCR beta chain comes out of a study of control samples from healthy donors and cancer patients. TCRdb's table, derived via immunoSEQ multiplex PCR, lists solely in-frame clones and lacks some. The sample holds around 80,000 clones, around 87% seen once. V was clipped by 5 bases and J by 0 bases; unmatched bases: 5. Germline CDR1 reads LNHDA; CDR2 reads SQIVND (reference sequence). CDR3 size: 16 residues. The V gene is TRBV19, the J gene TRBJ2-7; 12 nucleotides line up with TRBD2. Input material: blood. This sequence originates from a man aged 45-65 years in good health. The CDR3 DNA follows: TGTGCCAGTAGTCTAGCGGGAGGGCCGAGCTCCTACGAGCAGTACTTC. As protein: CASSLAGGPSSYEQYF.